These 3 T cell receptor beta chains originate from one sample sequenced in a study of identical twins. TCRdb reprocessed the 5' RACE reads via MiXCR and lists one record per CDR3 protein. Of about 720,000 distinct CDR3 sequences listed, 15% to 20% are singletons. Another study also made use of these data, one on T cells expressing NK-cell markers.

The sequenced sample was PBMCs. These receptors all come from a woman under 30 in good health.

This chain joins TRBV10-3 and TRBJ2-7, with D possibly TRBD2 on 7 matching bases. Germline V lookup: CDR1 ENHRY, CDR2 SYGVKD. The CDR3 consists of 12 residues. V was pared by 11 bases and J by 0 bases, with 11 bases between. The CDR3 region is CAGGGHSYEQYF. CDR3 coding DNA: TGTGCCGGCGGGGGCCACTCCTACGAGCAGTACTTC.

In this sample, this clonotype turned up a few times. DNA for the CDR3: TGTGCCAGCAGCGTAGAGGGGGGCCCTTTCAACGAGCAGTACTTC. Amino acids: CASSVEGGPFNEQYF. The genes are TRBV9 and TRBJ2-7, with D perhaps assigned TRBD1 or TRBD2 (6 bases each). Trimming shortened V by 0 bases and J by 5 bases, and 15 bases separated the two germline ends. CDR3 length: 15 residues. Germline V CDR1 and CDR2: SGDLS, YYNGEE.

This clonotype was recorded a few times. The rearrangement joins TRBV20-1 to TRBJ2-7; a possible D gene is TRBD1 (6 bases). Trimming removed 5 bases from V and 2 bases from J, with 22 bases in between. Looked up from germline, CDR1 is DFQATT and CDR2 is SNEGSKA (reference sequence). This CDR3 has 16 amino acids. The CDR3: CSAGTGPELSAYEQYF. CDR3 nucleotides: TGCAGTGCTGGAACAGGGCCGGAGTTGTCAGCCTACGAGCAGTACTTC.